These 20 T cell receptor beta chains originate from one sample sequenced in a study of T cells in Graves' hyperthyroidism and ophthalmopathy (dated by TCRdb to between 2018 and 2021). The library was made by multiplex PCR. Sequencing was carried out with an Illumina HiSeq 2000. The TCR beta CDR3 regions were amplified from RNA transcripts. For the first round of RT-PCR on the TCR CDR3, the HTBI primer set was used together with the Qiagen OneStep RT-PCR kit. TCRdb handled the public reads itself, with Q25 trimming in fastp and clone calling in MiXCR, and kept productive beta chains. Each record represents a unique CDR3 protein, reported with the most common genes and DNA among its rows. Here the sample has fewer than 900,000 distinct CDR3 sequences; around 20% occur a single time. Over 15% of the sample belongs to the ten largest clones. The sample taken for sequencing was blood. The receptors stem from a woman aged 45-65 years with Graves' hyperthyroidism that later progressed to Graves' ophthalmopathy.

The chain couples TRBV20-1 to TRBJ2-1, with D perhaps TRBD2 (6 bases). Trimming took 4 bases from V and 7 from J, leaving 8 bases between them. CDR1 DFQATT and CDR2 SNEGSKA come from the germline V gene (reference sequence). There are 11 residues in the CDR3. The chain's CDR3 is CSANGRNEQFF. CDR3 nucleotides: TGCAGTGCTAACGGGAGAAATGAGCAGTTCTTC.

This clonotype has more than one count but fewer than ten. The genes are TRBV20-1 and TRBJ2-5; D unclear. CDR3 length equals 15 residues. With 6 bases removed from V and 2 bases from J, the gap between germline ends came to 19 bases. CDR1 is DFQATT, CDR2 SNEGSKA, per germline (reference sequence). The CDR3 sequence is CSASEVGRKQETQYF. Here the CDR3 DNA reads TGCAGTGCATCAGAAGTGGGCAGAAAACAAGAGACCCAGTACTTC.

This clonotype appeared a few times. This chain connects TRBV27 to TRBJ1-1; no clear D gene. This CDR3 contains 13 residues. Trimming removed 5 bases from V and 6 bases from J, with 13 bases in between. Per germline, CDR1 MNHEY and CDR2 SMNVEV (reference sequence). CDR3: CASSPGWFSEAFF. The CDR3 region has the DNA TGTGCCAGCAGTCCAGGATGGTTCTCTGAAGCTTTCTTT.

This clonotype was observed at least ten times. The chain carries TRBV7-9 and TRBJ2-5; D assignment may be TRBD1 or TRBD2 (5 bases each). This CDR3 is built from 17 residues. Germline V gene data show CDR1 as SEHNR and CDR2 as FQNEAQ (reference sequence). V was trimmed by 0 bases and J by 2 bases, leaving 16 bases between them. As DNA, the CDR3 is TGTGCCAGCAGCTTAGCTGTGGGTGGGGGACCACAAGAGACCCAGTACTTC. Its protein product is CASSLAVGGGPQETQYF.

This clonotype has a count of ten or more. The rearrangement uses TRBV3-1 and TRBJ2-7, with D uncertain. Germline lookup yields CDR1 LGHDT and CDR2 YNNKEL (reference sequence). The CDR3 has 14 residues. Trimming cost V 0 bases and J 3 bases, with 9 bases left between them. For the CDR3, the DNA is TGTGCCAGCAGCCAAGATTACACAAACTACGAGCAGTACTTC. Translating it yields CASSQDYTNYEQYF.

Concerning this clonotype: A junction end diverges from the germline sequence, so it may reflect a read error. This chain connects TRBV19 to TRBJ2-7; a possible D gene is TRBD1 (5 bases). The CDR3 runs 13 residues. Germline loops: CDR1 LNHDA, CDR2 SQIVND (reference sequence). In nucleotides, the CDR3 is TGTGCCAGTAGTGGCGGACAATCCTACGGGCAGTACTTC. This gives the protein CASSGGQSYGQYF.

The chain has TRBV24-1 and TRBJ1-2; D remains ambiguous. The CDR3 covers 14 residues. Trimming took 4 bases from V and 4 from J, leaving 12 bases between them. The germline V gene has CDR1 KGHDR and CDR2 SFDVKD. In DNA form, the CDR3 reads TGTGCCACCAGTGAGGCCCGGGGTGGCTATGGCTACACCTTC. It yields the protein CATSEARGGYGYTF.

The DNA for the CDR3 is TGCAGTGCTAGTCCCCCGGGTGGGTTTGCCAATCAGCCCCAGCATTTT. It codes for CSASPPGGFANQPQHF. The rearrangement links TRBV20-1 to TRBJ1-5; no reliable D call. Per germline, CDR1 DFQATT and CDR2 SNEGSKA (reference sequence). V lost 3 bases, J lost 3 bases, and 18 bases lay in between. The length of the CDR3 is 16 residues.

This clonotype turned up a few times. This chain joins TRBV7-9 and TRBJ1-2, with a possible D match to TRBD1 (5 bases). Germline V CDR1 and CDR2: SEHNR, FQNEAQ (reference sequence). This CDR3 comprises 15 residues. V was shortened by 1 base and J by 3 bases, with 12 bases between the two germline ends. DNA of the CDR3: TGTGCCAGCAGCTTAGGAGTAGGAGGGGACTATGGCTACACCTTC. Translating it yields CASSLGVGGDYGYTF.

The rearrangement uses TRBV5-1 and TRBJ2-4; TRBD2 might be the D (6 bases). Germline V gene data show CDR1 as SGHRS and CDR2 as YFSETQ. CDR3 length equals 14 residues. V lost 0 bases to trimming and J lost 5 bases, with 9 bases between them. The CDR3 bases are TGCGCCAGCAGCTTGGACGGGGAGGAAAACATTCAGTACTTC. The encoded protein is CASSLDGEENIQYF.

This clonotype occurred many times. The chain recombines TRBV11-2 with TRBJ1-1; D is unresolved. The V gene's germline CDR1 is SGHAT and CDR2 FQNNGV. V gave up 2 bases and J gave up 1 base, with 8 bases separating them. The CDR3 is made up of 14 amino acids. CDR3 in amino acids: CASSLTPQNTEAFF. In DNA, the CDR3 is TGTGCCAGCAGCTTAACCCCCCAGAACACTGAAGCTTTCTTT. Full variable domain (missing parts from reference TRBV11-2 and TRBJ1-1): EAGVAQSPRYKIIEKRQSVAFWCNPISGHATLYWYQQILGQGPKLLIQFQNNGVVDDSQLPKDRFSAERLKGVDSTLKIQPAKLEDSAVYLCASSLTPQNTEAFFGQGTRLTVV.

This clonotype was detected many times. The rearrangement links TRBV20-1 to TRBJ1-6; TRBD1 is a possible D gene (5 bases). Germline CDR1 reads DFQATT; CDR2 reads SNEGSKA (reference sequence). V gave up 6 bases and J gave up 7 bases, with 19 bases separating them. The CDR3 consists of 15 residues. The CDR3 is CSAPRGDSANSPLHF. CDR3 bases: TGCAGTGCCCCCCGGGGAGACAGTGCCAATTCACCCCTCCACTTT.

This clonotype came up a few times. V usage is TRBV12-3 or TRBV12-4 and J usage is TRBJ1-6; TRBD1 is a possible D gene (5 bases). The ends were cut back, 6 bases at V and 3 bases at J, with 9 bases in the middle. The CDR3 is 14 amino acids. The CDR3 DNA reads as TGTGCCAGCAGCTCCAGGGTCTATAATTCACCCCTCCACTTT. Translated, it gives CASSSRVYNSPLHF.

In its sample, this clonotype was seen a few times. This chain joins TRBV6-5 and TRBJ2-5, with D maybe TRBD2 (5 bases). The length of the CDR3 is 14 residues. CDR1 and CDR2 from the germline V gene are MNHEY and SVGAGI. V dropped 4 bases and J dropped 5 bases, with 14 bases sitting between them. This CDR3 is CASSSLALPETQYF. The CDR3 DNA reads TGTGCCAGCAGTTCCCTAGCCTTACCGGAGACCCAGTACTTC.

The chain combines TRBV12-3 or TRBV12-4 with TRBJ2-3; TRBD2 agrees at 13 bases. V lost 5 bases and J lost 4; bases outside the gene matches: 6. The CDR3 length is 16 residues. CDR3 coding DNA: TGTGCCAGCAGTCCTACTAGCGGGGGGGGAGCAGATACGCAGTATTTT. It is translated as CASSPTSGGGADTQYF.

This sequence joins TRBV5-1 and TRBJ2-7; D gene uncertain. Germline CDR1 SGHRS, CDR2 YFSETQ. Trimming shortened V by 2 bases and J by 4 bases, and 10 bases separated the two germline ends. The CDR3 contains 13 residues. The CDR3 DNA reads as TGCGCCAGCAGCTTTCCCGTAGAATACGAGCAGTACTTC. Protein sequence: CASSFPVEYEQYF.

The V gene is TRBV14, the J gene TRBJ1-1; tentatively, D is TRBD1 (6 bases). Germline assignment: CDR1 SGHDN and CDR2 FVKESK. V was pared by 4 bases and J by 7 bases, with 10 bases between. This CDR3 region has 12 residues. CDR3 in DNA: TGTGCCAGCAGCCCAACAGGGATTGAAGCTTTCTTT. This encodes CASSPTGIEAFF.

This chain links TRBV27 with TRBJ1-5; D is possibly TRBD1 (5 bases). V was clipped by 5 bases and J by 4 bases, with 15 bases between them. CDR1 and CDR2 (germline): MNHEY, SMNVEV (reference sequence). The CDR3 is 15 amino acids. The CDR3 protein is CASSPFSGGNQPQHF. In nucleotides, the CDR3 is TGTGCCAGCAGTCCCTTCTCTGGGGGAAATCAGCCCCAGCATTTT.

This clonotype has just a few counts. The chain combines TRBV9 with TRBJ2-5, with a tentative D call TRBD1 (6 bases). The CDR3 is 14 residues long. Germline assignment: CDR1 SGDLS and CDR2 YYNGEE. V was shortened by 4 bases and J by 5 bases, with 15 bases between the two germline ends. The CDR3 nucleotides are TGTGCCAGCAGCCTGCAGGACAGTGTCGAGACCCAGTACTTC. Its translation: CASSLQDSVETQYF.

This clonotype came up many times. The V gene is TRBV5-1, the J gene TRBJ2-3, with D perhaps assigned TRBD1 or TRBD2 (6 bases each). CDR1 is SGHRS and CDR2 is YFSETQ in the germline V gene. This CDR3 spans 15 amino acids. V lost 1 base, J lost 4 bases, and 13 bases lay in between. CDR3: CASSLQWGAADTQYF. Written as DNA, the CDR3 is TGCGCCAGCAGCTTGCAGTGGGGGGCAGCAGATACGCAGTATTTT.